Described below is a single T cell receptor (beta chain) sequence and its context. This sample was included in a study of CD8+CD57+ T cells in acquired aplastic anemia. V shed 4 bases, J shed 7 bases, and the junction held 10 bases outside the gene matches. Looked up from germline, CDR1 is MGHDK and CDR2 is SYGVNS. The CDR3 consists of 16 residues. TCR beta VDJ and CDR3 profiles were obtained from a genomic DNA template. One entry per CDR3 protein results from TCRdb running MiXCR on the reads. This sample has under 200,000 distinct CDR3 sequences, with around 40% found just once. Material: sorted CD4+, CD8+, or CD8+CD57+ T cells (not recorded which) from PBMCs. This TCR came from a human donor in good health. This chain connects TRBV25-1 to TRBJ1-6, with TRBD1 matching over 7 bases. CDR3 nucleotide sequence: TGTGCCAGCAGTGCGCAGGGGGTAAGAAGAAATTCACCCCTCCACTTT. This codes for CASSAQGVRRNSPLHF.